Given below is one T cell receptor (beta chain) in context. The antigen is unknown. This entry is derived from a study of OX40 agonist ivuxolimab in advanced cancers. Whole-study context: The patients received agonistic anti-OX40 (CD134) antibody ivuxolimab. Study-wide findings and caveats: It was not determined which antigens were specifically recognized by the peripheral T cells that had undergone clonal expansion. Expanded clones belonging to CD8+ T cells outnumbered, on average, those of CD4+.

Systemic immunosuppression or autoimmune disease history was grounds to exclude patients. The repertoire was sequenced with immunoSEQ multiplex PCR; TCRdb's copy has only in-frame clones and lacks some. This table has approximately 80,000 clones, 75% to 95% appearing once. Germline CDR1 SGHAT, CDR2 FQNNGV. CDR3 size: 13 residues. V lost 3 bases, J lost 6 bases, and 9 bases lay in between. This chain uses TRBV11-2 with TRBJ1-5; no reliable D call. Sequenced material: CD4+ or CD8+ T cells sorted from blood, taken in a trial of the OX40 agonist ivuxolimab. The TCR originated in an adult with an advanced solid tumor such as melanoma, head and neck, liver or kidney cancer. The CDR3 nucleotides are TGTGCCAGCAGCTTGGGTACCGGTCAGCCCCAGCATTTT. This sequence encodes CASSLGTGQPQHF.